These T cell receptor beta chains were read from a single sample in a study of OX40 agonist ivuxolimab in advanced cancers. Measured with immunoSEQ multiplex PCR; TCRdb has only the in-frame clones, and not every one. The sample contains 55,000 to 70,000 clones, roughly 80% of which appear only once. This sample comprised CD4+ or CD8+ T cells sorted from blood, obtained in a trial of the OX40 agonist ivuxolimab. The receptor set was obtained from an adult with an advanced solid tumor such as melanoma, head and neck, liver or kidney cancer. Both conserved end residues are part of each CDR3. D genes are given only for firm matches. Part of the rows lack a size; the others show once, few, many or a class for expanded clones.

j_call: TRBJ1-2
clone_size: -
v_call: TRBV28
d_call: TRBD1
cdr3_aa: CASSFRGDRRNYGYTF
cdr3_nt: TGTGCCAGCAGTTTTCGGGGGGACAGGAGAAACTATGGCTACACCTTC

j_call: TRBJ2-1
clone_size: -
v_call: TRBV2
d_call: -
cdr3_aa: CASSENTGLEQFF
cdr3_nt: TGTGCCAGCAGTGAAAATACGGGACTCGAGCAGTTCTTC

j_call: TRBJ1-4
clone_size: -
v_call: TRBV30
d_call: -
cdr3_aa: CAWSVLQARAEKLFF
cdr3_nt: TGTGCCTGGAGTGTACTACAGGCCAGGGCTGAAAAACTGTTTTTT

j_call: TRBJ1-5
clone_size: -
v_call: TRBV7-9
d_call: TRBD1
cdr3_aa: CASSRRGGEQGINQPQHF
cdr3_nt: TGTGCCAGCAGCCGTCGGGGGGGAGAACAGGGGATCAATCAGCCCCAGCATTTT

j_call: TRBJ2-1
clone_size: -
v_call: TRBV14
d_call: TRBD1
cdr3_aa: CASSQWDRGGEQFF
cdr3_nt: TGTGCCAGCAGCCAATGGGACAGGGGAGGTGAGCAGTTCTTC

j_call: TRBJ2-2
clone_size: -
v_call: TRBV25-1
d_call: TRBD1
cdr3_aa: CASRSGTGVTGELFF
cdr3_nt: TGTGCCAGCAGATCCGGGACAGGGGTAACCGGGGAGCTGTTTTTT

j_call: TRBJ2-3
clone_size: -
v_call: TRBV27
d_call: -
cdr3_aa: CASSFSVTDTQYF
cdr3_nt: TGTGCCAGCAGTTTCAGTGTCACAGATACGCAGTATTTT

j_call: TRBJ2-7
clone_size: -
v_call: TRBV18
d_call: -
cdr3_aa: CASSPNWGITGLEQYF
cdr3_nt: TGTGCCAGCTCACCTAATTGGGGCATAACAGGCCTCGAGCAGTACTTC

j_call: TRBJ1-2
clone_size: -
v_call: TRBV6-6
d_call: -
cdr3_aa: CASSYVGSNGYTF
cdr3_nt: TGTGCCAGCAGTTACGTGGGGTCTAATGGCTACACCTTC

j_call: TRBJ1-1
clone_size: -
v_call: TRBV5-4
d_call: -
cdr3_aa: CASSLSVQGNTEAFF
cdr3_nt: TGTGCCAGCAGCCTGTCTGTGCAGGGGAACACTGAAGCTTTCTTT

j_call: TRBJ2-3
clone_size: -
v_call: TRBV29-1
d_call: -
cdr3_aa: CSVMDSTQYF
cdr3_nt: TGCAGCGTTATGGATTCAACCCAGTATTTT

j_call: TRBJ1-2
clone_size: -
v_call: TRBV6-6
d_call: -
cdr3_aa: CASSYEGVGNYGYTF
cdr3_nt: TGTGCCAGCAGTTACGAAGGCGTGGGAAACTATGGCTACACCTTC

j_call: TRBJ1-3
clone_size: -
v_call: TRBV19
d_call: -
cdr3_aa: CASSSASGNTIYF
cdr3_nt: TGTGCCAGTAGTTCGGCGTCTGGAAACACCATATATTTT

j_call: TRBJ1-5
clone_size: -
v_call: TRBV6-5
d_call: -
cdr3_aa: CASSYSRYQPQHF
cdr3_nt: TGTGCCAGCAGTTACTCAAGATATCAGCCCCAGCATTTT

j_call: TRBJ2-1
clone_size: few
v_call: TRBV5-1
d_call: -
cdr3_aa: CASSLGLGLQDHEQFF
cdr3_nt: TGCGCCAGCAGCTTGGGCTTGGGTCTCCAGGACCATGAGCAGTTCTTC

j_call: TRBJ1-5
clone_size: once
v_call: TRBV6-1
d_call: -
cdr3_aa: CASSEEHNQPQHF
cdr3_nt: TGTGCCAGCAGTGAAGAACACAATCAGCCCCAGCATTTT

j_call: TRBJ1-2
clone_size: once
v_call: TRBV4-1
d_call: -
cdr3_aa: CASSQDPRGSGYGYTF
cdr3_nt: TGCGCCAGCAGCCAAGATCCAAGGGGTTCCGGCTATGGCTACACCTTC

j_call: TRBJ2-5
clone_size: -
v_call: TRBV7-2
d_call: -
cdr3_aa: CASSSAGSGTETQYF
cdr3_nt: TGTGCCAGCAGCTCGGCTGGTAGCGGAACAGAGACCCAGTACTTC

j_call: TRBJ2-4
clone_size: -
v_call: TRBV12-2
d_call: -
cdr3_aa: CASRLDPRDRKNIQYF
cdr3_nt: TGTGCAAGTCGCTTAGACCCCCGGGACAGGAAAAACATTCAGTACTTC

j_call: TRBJ1-3
clone_size: few
v_call: TRBV30
d_call: -
cdr3_aa: CAWSVGFSGNTIYF
cdr3_nt: TGTGCCTGGAGTGTGGGATTCTCTGGAAACACCATATATTTT

j_call: TRBJ2-2
clone_size: -
v_call: TRBV27
d_call: -
cdr3_aa: CASSLPGRPDRELFF
cdr3_nt: TGTGCCAGCAGCTTACCAGGCAGGCCCGACCGGGAGCTGTTTTTT

j_call: TRBJ2-3
clone_size: -
v_call: TRBV18
d_call: TRBD1
cdr3_aa: CASSRQGDTQYF
cdr3_nt: TGTGCCAGCTCACGACAGGGGGATACGCAGTATTTT

j_call: TRBJ2-3
clone_size: -
v_call: TRBV10-3
d_call: TRBD1
cdr3_aa: CAISDDRGLADTQYF
cdr3_nt: TGTGCCATCAGTGATGACAGGGGGCTCGCAGATACGCAGTATTTT

j_call: TRBJ1-2
clone_size: -
v_call: TRBV5-6
d_call: TRBD1
cdr3_aa: CASSYGYRGYGYTF
cdr3_nt: TGTGCCAGCAGCTACGGGTACAGGGGCTATGGCTACACCTTC

j_call: TRBJ1-2
clone_size: few
v_call: TRBV4-1
d_call: -
cdr3_aa: CASSHPGRANYGYTF
cdr3_nt: TGCGCCAGCAGCCACCCCGGACGTGCTAACTATGGCTACACCTTC

j_call: TRBJ1-2
clone_size: -
v_call: TRBV5-4
d_call: TRBD1
cdr3_aa: CASSGTRDRGLGYTF
cdr3_nt: TGTGCCAGCAGCGGGACCCGGGACAGGGGGCTCGGCTACACCTTC

j_call: TRBJ1-2
clone_size: -
v_call: TRBV5-4
d_call: -
cdr3_aa: CASSSPTANYGYTF
cdr3_nt: TGTGCCAGCAGCTCGCCGACCGCTAACTATGGCTACACCTTC

j_call: TRBJ2-2
clone_size: -
v_call: TRBV7-3
d_call: TRBD1
cdr3_aa: CASSTDRGAGELFF
cdr3_nt: TGTGCCAGCAGCACGGACAGGGGAGCCGGGGAGCTGTTTTTT

j_call: TRBJ1-1
clone_size: many
v_call: TRBV5-6
d_call: -
cdr3_aa: CASSLNTEAFF
cdr3_nt: TGTGCCAGCAGCTTGAACACTGAAGCTTTCTTT

j_call: TRBJ2-5
clone_size: -
v_call: TRBV7-9
d_call: TRBD2
cdr3_aa: CASSSSGGSQETQYF
cdr3_nt: TGTGCCAGCAGCTCTAGCGGGGGTTCGCAAGAGACCCAGTACTTC

j_call: TRBJ2-7
clone_size: -
v_call: TRBV11-2
d_call: TRBD2
cdr3_aa: CASSLNVRLAGDEQYF
cdr3_nt: TGTGCCAGCAGCTTAAACGTGCGACTAGCGGGAGACGAGCAGTACTTC

j_call: TRBJ1-4
clone_size: -
v_call: TRBV5-1
d_call: TRBD1
cdr3_aa: CASSGQGAFNEKLFF
cdr3_nt: TGCGCCAGCAGCGGACAGGGGGCATTTAATGAAAAACTGTTTTTT

j_call: TRBJ2-3
clone_size: -
v_call: TRBV7-2
d_call: TRBD1
cdr3_aa: CASSLGDSLEYF
cdr3_nt: TGTGCCAGCAGCTTAGGGGACAGCTTGGAATATTTT

j_call: TRBJ2-7
clone_size: -
v_call: TRBV4-2
d_call: -
cdr3_aa: CASSQGVRGGEQYF
cdr3_nt: TGTGCCAGCAGCCAAGGTGTAAGGGGAGGAGAGCAGTACTTC

j_call: TRBJ1-6
clone_size: -
v_call: TRBV7-2
d_call: TRBD1
cdr3_aa: CASSLEGQYNSPLHF
cdr3_nt: TGTGCCAGCAGCTTAGAGGGACAGTATAATTCACCCCTCCACTTT

j_call: TRBJ2-2
clone_size: -
v_call: TRBV6-1
d_call: -
cdr3_aa: CASRVRTGELFF
cdr3_nt: TGTGCCAGCAGGGTTCGGACCGGGGAGCTGTTTTTT

j_call: TRBJ2-5
clone_size: -
v_call: TRBV7-9
d_call: -
cdr3_aa: CASSLASGLDTETQYF
cdr3_nt: TGTGCCAGCAGCTTAGCATCAGGACTGGATACGGAGACCCAGTACTTC

j_call: TRBJ2-1
clone_size: -
v_call: TRBV4-2
d_call: TRBD2
cdr3_aa: CASSQEPSGGYNEQFF
cdr3_nt: TGTGCCAGCAGCCAAGAACCTAGCGGGGGGTACAATGAGCAGTTCTTC

j_call: TRBJ1-1
clone_size: -
v_call: TRBV5-1
d_call: TRBD1
cdr3_aa: CASSLGTGGAAANTEAFF
cdr3_nt: TGCGCCAGCAGCTTAGGGACAGGGGGCGCTGCAGCTAACACTGAAGCTTTCTTT

j_call: TRBJ2-3
clone_size: -
v_call: TRBV7-3
d_call: TRBD2
cdr3_aa: CASSQTGLAASTDTQYF
cdr3_nt: TGTGCCAGCAGCCAAACGGGACTAGCGGCTAGCACAGATACGCAGTATTTT

j_call: TRBJ1-2
clone_size: -
v_call: TRBV19
d_call: TRBD1
cdr3_aa: CASSRDRVGYGYTF
cdr3_nt: TGTGCCAGTAGTAGAGACAGGGTCGGCTATGGCTACACCTTC

j_call: TRBJ1-2
clone_size: -
v_call: TRBV5-6
d_call: -
cdr3_aa: CASSLGGIYGYTF
cdr3_nt: TGTGCCAGCAGCTTGGGGGGGATCTATGGCTACACCTTC

j_call: TRBJ2-7
clone_size: -
v_call: TRBV5-4
d_call: -
cdr3_aa: CASSLRTMGQGEQYF
cdr3_nt: TGTGCCAGCAGCTTGAGGACTATGGGACAAGGGGAGCAGTACTTC

j_call: TRBJ2-7
clone_size: -
v_call: TRBV5-1
d_call: -
cdr3_aa: CASSLGPGIVEQYF
cdr3_nt: TGCGCCAGCAGCTTGGGCCCCGGTATAGTCGAGCAGTACTTC

j_call: TRBJ1-2
clone_size: once
v_call: TRBV27
d_call: -
cdr3_aa: CASRSLDSNYGYTF
cdr3_nt: TGTGCCAGCAGAAGCCTTGACAGCAACTATGGCTACACCTTC

j_call: TRBJ1-2
clone_size: -
v_call: TRBV5-4
d_call: -
cdr3_aa: CASSQQRPGANYGYTF
cdr3_nt: TGTGCCAGCAGCCAACAAAGGCCGGGGGCTAACTATGGCTACACCTTC

j_call: TRBJ2-1
clone_size: -
v_call: TRBV9
d_call: TRBD2
cdr3_aa: CASSVDQREALSYNEQFF
cdr3_nt: TGTGCCAGCAGCGTAGATCAGCGGGAGGCCCTCTCCTACAATGAGCAGTTCTTC

j_call: TRBJ1-2
clone_size: -
v_call: TRBV2
d_call: TRBD1
cdr3_aa: CASRNRGANYGYTF
cdr3_nt: TGTGCCAGCAGGAACAGGGGGGCTAACTATGGCTACACCTTC

j_call: TRBJ2-5
clone_size: -
v_call: TRBV19
d_call: TRBD1
cdr3_aa: CASSQATGRPKETQYF
cdr3_nt: TGTGCCAGTAGTCAAGCGACAGGGCGGCCTAAAGAGACCCAGTACTTC

j_call: TRBJ2-1
clone_size: few
v_call: TRBV4-1
d_call: TRBD1
cdr3_aa: CASSQDLGRDRDYNEQFF
cdr3_nt: TGCGCCAGCAGCCAAGATTTGGGTAGGGACAGGGATTACAATGAGCAGTTCTTC

j_call: TRBJ1-1
clone_size: -
v_call: TRBV18
d_call: -
cdr3_aa: CASSPVRNSGNTEAFF
cdr3_nt: TGTGCCAGCTCACCCGTCAGGAACTCGGGGAACACTGAAGCTTTCTTT

j_call: TRBJ1-2
clone_size: -
v_call: TRBV4-1
d_call: TRBD1
cdr3_aa: CASSPDRNNYGYTF
cdr3_nt: TGCGCCAGCAGCCCGGACAGGAATAACTATGGCTACACCTTC

j_call: TRBJ1-6
clone_size: -
v_call: TRBV18
d_call: -
cdr3_aa: CASSPSKAANSPLHF
cdr3_nt: TGTGCCAGCTCACCATCCAAGGCAGCTAATTCACCCCTCCACTTT

j_call: TRBJ1-2
clone_size: -
v_call: TRBV25-1
d_call: -
cdr3_aa: CASSESVRGYGYTF
cdr3_nt: TGTGCCAGCAGTGAATCTGTCAGGGGCTATGGCTACACCTTC

j_call: TRBJ2-6
clone_size: once
v_call: TRBV4-1
d_call: TRBD2
cdr3_aa: CASSQDFASGATSGANVLTF
cdr3_nt: TGCGCCAGCAGCCAAGATTTCGCTAGCGGGGCGACCTCTGGGGCCAACGTCCTGACTTTC

j_call: TRBJ2-7
clone_size: -
v_call: TRBV7-2
d_call: TRBD2
cdr3_aa: CASSLALLAGYEQYF
cdr3_nt: TGTGCCAGCAGCTTAGCGCTTCTAGCGGGTTACGAGCAGTACTTC

j_call: TRBJ2-3
clone_size: -
v_call: TRBV5-4
d_call: TRBD2
cdr3_aa: CASSPGEGPDTQYF
cdr3_nt: TGTGCCAGCAGCCCCGGGGAGGGCCCCGATACGCAGTATTTT

j_call: TRBJ1-1
clone_size: -
v_call: TRBV6-5
d_call: -
cdr3_aa: CATSDGYTEAFF
cdr3_nt: TGTGCCACCAGTGACGGGTACACTGAAGCTTTCTTT